The 13 T cell receptor beta chains reported below all come from one sample, sequenced in a study of blood T cells in healthy people across ages. A second about 7 to 11 cycle PCR used barcoded and J-beta primers. TCRdb re-derived calls from the 5' RACE reads in MiXCR, one entry per CDR3 protein. The sample shows some 1.7 million distinct CDR3 sequences, 25% to 30% of them seen only once. The sample comprised blood. The receptors shown here come from a woman in her 30s in good health.

This chain joins TRBV28 and TRBJ1-2, with D perhaps TRBD1 (5 bases). The CDR3 sequence is 14 residues long. V was clipped by 5 bases and J by 4 bases, with 14 bases between them. Looked up from germline, CDR1 is MDHEN and CDR2 is SYDVKM. CDR3 in amino acids: CASSAPGPGYGYTF. The CDR3 DNA reads as TGTGCCAGCAGTGCCCCGGGACCAGGCTATGGCTACACCTTC.

Comment on this clonotype: This sequence may be a read error, since a much larger clone differs from it by one base. This chain connects TRBV29-1 to TRBJ2-3; TRBD2 matches 7 bases. Germline CDR1 SQVTM, CDR2 ANQGSEA. The CDR3 sequence is 15 residues long. The CDR3 here is CSVQKTSASTDMQYF. DNA for the CDR3: TGCAGCGTCCAAAAAACTAGCGCTTCCACAGATATGCAGTATTTT.

The rearrangement joins TRBV7-3 to TRBJ2-1; TRBD2 agrees at 8 bases. In germline, CDR1 is SGHTA, CDR2 FQGTGA. V shed 5 bases, J shed 0 bases, and the junction held 15 bases outside the gene matches. CDR3 size: 19 residues. In nucleotides, the CDR3 is TGTGCCAGCAGCGCTCGGACGGACGAGCGGGGGAGCTCCTACAATGAGCAGTTCTTC. Translating gives CASSARTDERGSSYNEQFF.

With regard to this clonotype: A read error is possible here, since a much larger clone lies one base away. J is TRBJ2-5 and V is TRBV7-8; D perhaps matches TRBD2 (6 bases). Germline V CDR1 and CDR2: SGHVS, FQNEAQ. The CDR3 has 14 residues. Trimming shortened V by 1 base and J by 4 bases, and 10 bases separated the two germline ends. The CDR3 here is CASSLELGLETQYF. CDR3 sequence (DNA): TGTGCCAGCAGCTTAGAATTGGGACTAGAGACCCAGTACTTC.

Comments on this clonotype: At one of its ends the junction is not consistent with the germline gene, which may arise from a read error. The chain couples TRBV5-1 to TRBJ2-5; TRBD2 matches 13 bases. This CDR3 spans 15 amino acids. CDR1 is SGHRS, CDR2 YFSETQ, per germline. CDR3 bases: TGCGCCCGCAGCTTGCCAGGGACTAGCGGGATCCTGCAGTACTTC. Protein: CARSLPGTSGILQYF.

V and J are TRBV20-1 and TRBJ2-4, with D tentatively TRBD1 (7 bases). There are 15 residues in the CDR3. V was cut by 6 bases and J by 13 bases, with 28 bases left in between. The germline gives CDR1 DFQATT, CDR2 SNEGSKA (reference sequence). CDR3 protein: CSAHPGGISYNEQYF. In nucleotides, the CDR3 is TGCAGTGCCCACCCAGGGGGGATATCCTACAATGAGCAGTACTTC.

The V gene is TRBV7-2, the J gene TRBJ1-3; possibly TRBD1 for D (6 bases). Germline V gene data show CDR1 as SGHTA and CDR2 as FQGNSA. CDR3 length: 16 amino acids. V lost 1 base and J 0 bases, leaving 10 bases between the germline ends. The CDR3 region has the DNA TGTGCCAGCAGCTTAGGGACAGCCTTCTCTGGAAACACCATATATTTT. Protein sequence: CASSLGTAFSGNTIYF.

This clonotype was seen more than once but under ten times. The CDR3 is CASSGQPTGELFF. The CDR3 coding sequence is TGTGCCAGCAGTGGACAGCCCACCGGGGAGCTGTTTTTT. The V call is TRBV2, the J call TRBJ2-2; TRBD1 is a possible D gene (5 bases). The CDR3 has 13 residues. Germline values: CDR1 SNHLY, CDR2 FYNNEI. The germline V and J ends were trimmed by 4 bases and 4 bases, with 7 bases remaining between them.

The rearrangement uses TRBV9 and TRBJ2-5; TRBD1 might be the D (6 bases). V lost 0 bases and J 4 bases, leaving 16 bases between the germline ends. The germline gives CDR1 SGDLS, CDR2 YYNGEE. CDR3 length: 16 residues. CDR3 bases: TGTGCCAGCAGCGTAGAAGGGGACATAAATGGAGAGACCCAGTACTTC. This gives the protein CASSVEGDINGETQYF.

This clonotype was picked up one time. One end of the junction fails to match germline, which may point to a read error. V usage is TRBV28 and J usage is TRBJ2-6; a possible D gene is TRBD1 (5 bases). CDR1 MDHEN and CDR2 SYDVKM come from the germline V gene. This CDR3 has 13 residues. CDR3 residues: CASSASGADVLTF. The CDR3 DNA is TGTGCCAGCAGCGCTTCTGGGGCCGACGTCCTGACTTTC.

To note about this clonotype: A single base separates this from a much larger clone, so it may be a read error. V gene TRBV7-9 combines with J gene TRBJ2-5; no clear D. Germline V gives CDR1 SEHNR, CDR2 FQNEAQ (reference sequence). Trimming stripped 1 base from V and 5 bases from J, with 11 bases between. The CDR3 length is 14 residues. The CDR3 loop is CASSLEQRSETQYF. In DNA, the CDR3 is TGTGCCAGCAGCTTAGAGCAGAGGTCGGAGACCCAGTACTTC.

This clonotype showed up just a few times. This rearrangement joins TRBV12-3 or TRBV12-4 to TRBJ2-7; D gene ambiguous. Between the trimmed V and J ends, which lost 6 bases and 7 bases, there was a span of 13 bases. The CDR3 spans 12 residues. Here the CDR3 reads CASSSRIGEQYF. CDR3 DNA sequence: TGTGCCAGCAGCTCCCGGATTGGGGAGCAGTACTTC.

The rearrangement uses TRBV29-1 and TRBJ1-2; 10 bases map to TRBD1. The CDR3 loop spans 13 amino acids. CDR1 and CDR2 from the germline V gene are SQVTM and ANQGSEA. The V and J ends lost 8 bases and 5 bases, in that order; junction bases with no gene match: 8. CDR3 residues: CSLRTGGGYGYTF. CDR3 nucleotides: TGCAGCCTCCGGACAGGGGGAGGTTATGGCTACACCTTC.